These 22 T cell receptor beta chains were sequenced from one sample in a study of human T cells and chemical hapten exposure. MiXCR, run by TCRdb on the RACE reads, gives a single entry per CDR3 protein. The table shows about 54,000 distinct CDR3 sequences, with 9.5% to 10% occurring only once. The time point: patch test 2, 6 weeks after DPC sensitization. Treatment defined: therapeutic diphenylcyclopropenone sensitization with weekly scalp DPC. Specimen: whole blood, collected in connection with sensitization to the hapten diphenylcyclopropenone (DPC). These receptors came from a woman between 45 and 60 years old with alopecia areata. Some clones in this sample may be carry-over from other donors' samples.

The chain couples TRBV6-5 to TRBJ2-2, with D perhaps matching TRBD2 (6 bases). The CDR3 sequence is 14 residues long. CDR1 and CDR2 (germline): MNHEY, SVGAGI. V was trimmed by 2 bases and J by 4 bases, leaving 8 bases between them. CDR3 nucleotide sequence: TGTGCCAGCAGTTACGGGACTCTCACCGGGGAGCTGTTTTTT. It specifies CASSYGTLTGELFF.

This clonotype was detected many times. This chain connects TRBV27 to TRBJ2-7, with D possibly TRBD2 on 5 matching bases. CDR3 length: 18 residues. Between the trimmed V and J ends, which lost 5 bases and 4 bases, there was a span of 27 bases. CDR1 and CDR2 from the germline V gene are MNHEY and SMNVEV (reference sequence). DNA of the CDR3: TGTGCCAGCAGTCCCTCAACACAGCGGACCCGCCCTGATTACGAGCAGTACTTC. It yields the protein CASSPSTQRTRPDYEQYF.

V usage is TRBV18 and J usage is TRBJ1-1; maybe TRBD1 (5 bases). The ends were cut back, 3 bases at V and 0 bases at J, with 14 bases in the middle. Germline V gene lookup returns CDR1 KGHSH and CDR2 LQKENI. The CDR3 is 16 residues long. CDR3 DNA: TGTGCCAGCTCACCGTTCGACAGCGTTATGAACACTGAAGCTTTCTTT. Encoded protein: CASSPFDSVMNTEAFF.

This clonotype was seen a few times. The chain's CDR3 is CASKRTYSGNTIYF. DNA for the CDR3: TGTGCCAGCAAAAGGACGTACTCTGGAAACACCATATATTTT. The V and J genes are TRBV7-6 and TRBJ1-3; D not resolved. Trimming removed 7 bases at V and 0 bases at J, with 10 bases between. The CDR3 length is 14 residues. CDR1 SGHVS and CDR2 FNYEAQ come from the germline V gene.

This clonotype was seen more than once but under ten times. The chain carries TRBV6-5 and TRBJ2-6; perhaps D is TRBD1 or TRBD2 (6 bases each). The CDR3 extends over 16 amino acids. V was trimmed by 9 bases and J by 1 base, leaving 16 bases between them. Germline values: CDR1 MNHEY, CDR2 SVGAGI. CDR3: CASSLGGLSGANVLTF. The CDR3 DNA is TGTGCCAGTTCGCTCGGGGGCCTTTCTGGGGCCAACGTCCTGACTTTC.

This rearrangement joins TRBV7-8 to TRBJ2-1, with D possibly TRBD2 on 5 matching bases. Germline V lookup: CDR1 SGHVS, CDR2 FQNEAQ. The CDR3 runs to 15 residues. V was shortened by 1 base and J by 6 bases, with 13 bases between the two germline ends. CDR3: CASSLVGASSNEQFF. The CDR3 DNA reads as TGTGCCAGCAGCTTAGTTGGAGCTAGCTCCAATGAGCAGTTCTTC.

CDR3 sequence (DNA): TGTGCCAGTAGCAGAACTAGCGGGAGGGATCGAGAGACCCAGTACTTC. It codes for CASSRTSGRDRETQYF. The rearrangement uses TRBV19 and TRBJ2-5; 13 nucleotides agree with TRBD2. The germline V gene has CDR1 LNHDA and CDR2 SQIVND (reference sequence). The CDR3 loop spans 16 amino acids. J lost 4 bases, V lost 6 bases, and 8 bases had no gene match.

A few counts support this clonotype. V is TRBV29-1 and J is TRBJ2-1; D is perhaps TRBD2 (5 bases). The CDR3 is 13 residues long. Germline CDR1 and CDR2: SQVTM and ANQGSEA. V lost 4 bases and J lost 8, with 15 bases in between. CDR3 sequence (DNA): TGCAGCGTTGCGATGGACTTCCTGCATGAGCAGTTCTTC. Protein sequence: CSVAMDFLHEQFF.

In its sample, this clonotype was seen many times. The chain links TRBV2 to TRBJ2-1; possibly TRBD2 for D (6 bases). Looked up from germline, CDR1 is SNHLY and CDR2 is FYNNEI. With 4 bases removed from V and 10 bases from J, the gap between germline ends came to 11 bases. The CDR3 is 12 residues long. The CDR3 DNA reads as TGTGCCAGCAGTGCAGGACTATACGAGCAGTTCTTC. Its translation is CASSAGLYEQFF.

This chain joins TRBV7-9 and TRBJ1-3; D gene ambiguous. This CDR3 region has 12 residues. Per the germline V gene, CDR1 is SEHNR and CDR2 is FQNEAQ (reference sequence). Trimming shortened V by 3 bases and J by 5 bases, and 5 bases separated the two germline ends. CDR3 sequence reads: CASSFYRNTIYF. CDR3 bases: TGTGCCAGCAGCTTTTATCGAAACACCATATATTTT.

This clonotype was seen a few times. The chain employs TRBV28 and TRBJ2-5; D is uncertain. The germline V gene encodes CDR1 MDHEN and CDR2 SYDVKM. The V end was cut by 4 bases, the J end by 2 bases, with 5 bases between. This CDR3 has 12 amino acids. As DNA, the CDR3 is TGTGCCAGCAGTTCCCCTCAAGAGACCCAGTACTTC. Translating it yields CASSSPQETQYF. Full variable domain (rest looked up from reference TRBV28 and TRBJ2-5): DVKVTQSSRYLVKRTGEKVFLECVQDMDHENMFWYRQDPGLGLRLIYFSYDVKMKEKGDIPEGYSVSREKKERFSLILESASTNQTSMYLCASSSPQETQYFGPGTRLLVL.

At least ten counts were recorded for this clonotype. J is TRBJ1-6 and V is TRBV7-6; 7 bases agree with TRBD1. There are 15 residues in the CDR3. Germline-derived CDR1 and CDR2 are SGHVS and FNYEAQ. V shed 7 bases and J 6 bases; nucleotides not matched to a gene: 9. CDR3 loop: CASTEQGLGNSPLHF. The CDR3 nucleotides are TGTGCCAGCACCGAACAGGGGCTAGGTAATTCACCCCTCCACTTT.

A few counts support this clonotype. CDR3 loop: CASGLPGFHEQYF. CDR3 nucleotides: TGTGCCAGCGGACTCCCAGGGTTTCACGAGCAGTACTTC. This rearrangement joins TRBV12-3 or TRBV12-4 to TRBJ2-7; D tentatively reads TRBD1 or TRBD2 (5 bases each). V shed 8 bases and J shed 5 bases, with 16 bases lying between them. The CDR3 length is 13 residues.

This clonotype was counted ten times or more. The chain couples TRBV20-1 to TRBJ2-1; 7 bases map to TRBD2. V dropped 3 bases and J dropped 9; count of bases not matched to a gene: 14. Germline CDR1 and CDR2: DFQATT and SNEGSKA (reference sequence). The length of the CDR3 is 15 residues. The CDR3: CSASATSKASGEQFF. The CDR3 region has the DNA TGCAGTGCTAGCGCGACTAGCAAGGCTAGCGGTGAGCAGTTCTTC.

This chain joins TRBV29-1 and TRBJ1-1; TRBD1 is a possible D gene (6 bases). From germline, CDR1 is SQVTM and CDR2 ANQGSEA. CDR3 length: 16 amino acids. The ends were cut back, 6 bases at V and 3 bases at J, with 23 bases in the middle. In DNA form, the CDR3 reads TGCAGCGTCGGGAAGGCAGGGGAGGTTCGGTACACTGAAGCTTTCTTT. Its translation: CSVGKAGEVRYTEAFF. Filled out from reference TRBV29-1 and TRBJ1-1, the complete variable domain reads SAVISQKPSRDICQRGTSLTIQCQVDSQVTMMFWYRQQPGQSLTLIATANQGSEATYESGFVIDKFPISRPNLTFSTLTVSNMSPEDSSIYLCSVGKAGEVRYTEAFFGQGTRLTVV.

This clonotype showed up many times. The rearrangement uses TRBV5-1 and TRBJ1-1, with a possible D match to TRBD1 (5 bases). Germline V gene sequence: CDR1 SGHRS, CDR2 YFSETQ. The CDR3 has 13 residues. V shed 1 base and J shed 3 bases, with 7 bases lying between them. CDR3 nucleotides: TGCGCCAGCAGCTTGCAGGGTTACACTGAAGCTTTCTTT. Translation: CASSLQGYTEAFF. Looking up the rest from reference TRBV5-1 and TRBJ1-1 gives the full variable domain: KAGVTQTPRYLIKTRGQQVTLSCSPISGHRSVSWYQQTPGQGLQFLFEYFSETQRNKGNFPGRFSGRQFSNSRSEMNVSTLELGDSALYLCASSLQGYTEAFFGQGTRLTVV.

The chain's CDR3 is CASSEATSGSYEQYF. The CDR3 DNA follows: TGTGCCAGCAGTGAAGCGACTAGCGGGAGTTACGAGCAGTACTTC. The chain employs TRBV6-1 and TRBJ2-7; 12 positions agree with TRBD2. Trimming removed 0 bases from V and 4 bases from J; junction bases left unmatched: 1. The germline gives CDR1 MNHNS, CDR2 SASEGT. This CDR3 contains 15 residues.

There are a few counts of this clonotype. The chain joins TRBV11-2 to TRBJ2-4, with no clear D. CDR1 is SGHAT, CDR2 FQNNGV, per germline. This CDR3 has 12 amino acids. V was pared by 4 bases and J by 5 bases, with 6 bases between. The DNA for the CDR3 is TGTGCCAGCAGCTCAACCGAAAACATTCAGTACTTC. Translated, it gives CASSSTENIQYF.

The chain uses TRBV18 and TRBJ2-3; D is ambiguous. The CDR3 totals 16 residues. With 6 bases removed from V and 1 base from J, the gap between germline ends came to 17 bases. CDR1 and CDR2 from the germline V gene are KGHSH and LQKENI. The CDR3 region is CASSTRIGAGTDTQYF. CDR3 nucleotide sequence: TGTGCCAGCTCCACCCGCATAGGAGCCGGCACAGATACGCAGTATTTT.

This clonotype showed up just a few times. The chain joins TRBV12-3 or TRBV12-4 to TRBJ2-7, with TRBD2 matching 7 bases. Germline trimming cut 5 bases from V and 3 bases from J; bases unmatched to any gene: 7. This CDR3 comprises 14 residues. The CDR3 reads CASSPRDYDYEQYF. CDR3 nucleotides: TGTGCCAGCAGTCCGCGGGACTACGACTACGAGCAGTACTTC.

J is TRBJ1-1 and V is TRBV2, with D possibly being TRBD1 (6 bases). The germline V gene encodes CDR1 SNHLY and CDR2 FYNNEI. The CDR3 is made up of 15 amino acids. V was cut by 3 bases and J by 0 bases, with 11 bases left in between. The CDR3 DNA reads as TGTGCCAGCAGTGATCAGGGACACATGAACACTGAAGCTTTCTTT. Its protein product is CASSDQGHMNTEAFF.

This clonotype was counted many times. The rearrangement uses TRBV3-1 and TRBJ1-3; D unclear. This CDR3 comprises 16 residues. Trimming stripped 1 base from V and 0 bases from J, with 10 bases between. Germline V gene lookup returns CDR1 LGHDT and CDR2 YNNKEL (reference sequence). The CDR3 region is CASSQGPASSGNTIYF. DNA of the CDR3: TGTGCCAGCAGCCAAGGACCAGCAAGCTCTGGAAACACCATATATTTT.